This T cell receptor (beta chain) was captured by sequencing in a study of radiotherapy plus CTLA-4 blockade in lung cancer. Turning to the study itself: Across the patients, objective responses occurred in approximately 19%, and disease control in 30% to 35%.

CTLA-4 blockade with ipilimumab, together with focal radiation, was given to patients with chemo-refractory metastatic non-small-cell lung cancer. TCRdb's table, derived via immunoSEQ multiplex PCR, lists solely in-frame clones and lacks some. Here the sample spans tens of thousands of clones, around 77% being singletons. Germline loops: CDR1 SGHRS, CDR2 YFSETQ. The CDR3 consists of 16 residues. V shed 4 bases and J shed 3 bases, with 19 bases lying between them. Sequenced here: peripheral blood, sampled from a patient treated with radiotherapy plus ipilimumab. The rearrangement uses TRBV5-1 and TRBJ1-2, with D possibly TRBD1 on 6 matching bases. This TCR was sampled from a human donor with non-small cell lung cancer who had stable disease on radiotherapy plus ipilimumab. CDR3 sequence (DNA): TGCGCCAGCAGCCCCGGAGCAGGGGAAAGTTACTATGGCTACACCTTC. The encoded protein is CASSPGAGESYYGYTF.